This T cell receptor (beta chain) emerged from a study of CD8 T cells in Susac syndrome. Random hexamers were used to reverse transcribe an amount of about 0.5 to 1 ug RNA. One entry per CDR3 protein, called by TCRdb with MiXCR from the immunoSEQ multiplex PCR reads. The profile shows 84,000 or so distinct CDR3 sequences, approximately 96% of them singletons. Between the trimmed V and J ends, which lost 0 bases and 12 bases, there was a span of 15 bases. This CDR3 has 15 amino acids. Germline-derived CDR1 and CDR2 are LGHNA and YSLEER. Sequencing of TCR beta covered CD8+ and CD4+ T cells obtained from blood. TEMRA cells were FACS-enriched, with CD8+ and CD4+ T cells isolated negatively.

Sequencing input: CD8+ T cells from PBMCs. The TCR originated in a human donor with Susac syndrome. The V gene is TRBV4-3, the J gene TRBJ2-6; maybe TRBD2 (7 bases). The CDR3 nucleotides read TGCGCCAGCAGCCAAGATGGGATAGGGGGGGTCGTCCTGACTTTC. Translated: CASSQDGIGGVVLTF.